This passage covers 5 T cell receptor beta chains from one sample sequenced in a study of T cell responses to AZD1222 COVID-19 vaccine. Repertoires were generated with immunoSEQ multiplex PCR, while TCRdb's copy carries only in-frame clones and drops some. The data contain more than 110,000 clones, about nine tenths of them singletons. The material was peripheral blood, obtained on day 0 of AZD1222 vaccination. The receptor source for this set is an adult in good health.

V and J are TRBV6-5 and TRBJ2-1; D perhaps matches TRBD2 (6 bases). Trimming removed 0 bases from V and 7 bases from J, with 10 bases in between. The CDR3 length is 14 residues. Germline lookup yields CDR1 MNHEY and CDR2 SVGAGI. CDR3 nucleotide sequence: TGTGCCAGCAGTTACTCGAGACTAGGAAATGAGCAGTTCTTC. It is translated as CASSYSRLGNEQFF.

V gene TRBV19 combines with J gene TRBJ2-3; D is unclear. The V gene's germline CDR1 is LNHDA and CDR2 SQIVND (reference sequence). The V end lost 6 bases, the J end lost 0 bases, and 7 bases lay between the germline ends. The CDR3 consists of 13 residues. Written as DNA, the CDR3 is TGTGCCAGTAGGGGAACTAGCACAGATACGCAGTATTTT. It is translated as CASRGTSTDTQYF.

The CDR3 protein is CASSFGIGQGVGYTF. The CDR3 bases are TGTGCCAGCAGCTTTGGGATAGGACAGGGTGTTGGCTACACCTTC. J is TRBJ1-2 and V is TRBV5-4, with 8 bases that match TRBD1. The CDR3 runs 15 residues. Germline V gene data show CDR1 as SGHNT and CDR2 as YYREEE (reference sequence). With 2 bases clipped from V and 7 bases from J, the junction kept 10 bases outside the gene matches. Supplemented by reference TRBV5-4 and TRBJ1-2, the full variable domain reads ETGVTQSPTHLIKTRGQQVTLRCSSQSGHNTVSWYQQALGQGPQFIFQYYREEENGRGNFPPRFSGLQFPNYSSELNVNALELDDSALYLCASSFGIGQGVGYTFGSGTRLTVV.

This clone has just a few counts. The CDR3 nucleotides are TGTGCCAGTAGCTACCACACTGAAGCTTTCTTT. Amino acids: CASSYHTEAFF. J is TRBJ1-1 and V is TRBV19; D not certain. The V end was cut by 6 bases, the J end by 3 bases, with 5 bases between. The CDR3 is 11 amino acids. CDR1 is LNHDA and CDR2 is SQIVND in the germline V gene (reference sequence). Supplemented by reference TRBV19 and TRBJ1-1, the full variable domain reads DGGITQSPKYLFRKEGQNVTLSCEQNLNHDAMYWYRQDPGQGLRLIYYSQIVNDFQKGDIAEGYSVSREKKESFPLTVTSAQKNPTAFYLCASSYHTEAFFGQGTRLTVV.

This rearrangement joins TRBV19 to TRBJ2-2, with D tentatively TRBD1 (6 bases). Trimming left V 7 bases short and J 4 bases short, with 19 bases between. Germline V gene sequence: CDR1 LNHDA, CDR2 SQIVND (reference sequence). The CDR3 has 16 residues. CDR3 region: CASTLRDKASTGELFF. The CDR3 DNA is TGTGCCAGTACCCTCCGGGACAAGGCAAGCACCGGGGAGCTGTTTTTT.